These 2 T cell receptor beta chains came from one sample sequenced in a study of T cell responses to AZD1222 COVID-19 vaccine. Sequenced by immunoSEQ multiplex PCR; TCRdb stores in-frame clones only, minus some. The sample has some 85,000 clones, about nine tenths seen once. The material sequenced was peripheral blood, taken on day 0 of AZD1222 vaccination. Receptors were obtained from an adult in good health.

The chain has TRBV28 and TRBJ1-1; no definite D call. The V gene lost 5 bases and the J gene lost 7 bases, with 8 bases spanning the gap. The CDR3 has 11 amino acids. CDR1 is MDHEN and CDR2 is SYDVKM in the germline V gene. CDR3 protein: CASSVEFEAFF. Here the CDR3 DNA reads TGTGCCAGCAGTGTAGAGTTTGAAGCTTTCTTT.

The chain links TRBV4-2 to TRBJ1-5; D remains unclear. The CDR3 loop spans 15 amino acids. The ends were cut back, 1 base at V and 3 bases at J, with 10 bases in the middle. CDR1 is LGHNA, CDR2 YNFKEQ, per germline. The chain's CDR3 is CASSQADGNNQPQHF. DNA for the CDR3: TGTGCCAGCAGCCAAGCCGACGGAAACAATCAGCCCCAGCATTTT.